Presented here are 22 T cell receptor beta chains from one specimen sequenced in a study of T-cell reconstitution after alpha-beta-depleted transplantation in children. For TCRbeta, the library was prepared with unique molecular identifiers. TCRdb processed the PCR reads anew with MiXCR; each CDR3 protein has one entry. There are a few hundred thousand distinct CDR3 sequences in the sample; over 20% occur only once, and roughly 9.8% lies in the top ten. The sample was PBMCs, mostly from graft donor cells, taken 180 days after TCRalphabeta/CD19-depleted stem cell transplant. The receptors come from a male patient younger than 18 who had a stem cell transplant for acute lymphoblastic leukemia, so the T cells may come from the graft donor.

This clonotype was seen a handful of times. The V gene is TRBV25-1, the J gene TRBJ2-7, with 12 positions matching TRBD2. CDR3 length: 19 amino acids. Per the germline V gene, CDR1 is MGHDK and CDR2 is SYGVNS. V lost 3 bases to trimming and J lost 0 bases; unmatched junction nucleotides: 12. The CDR3 DNA sequence: TGTGCCAGCAGTGATTGGCGACTAGCGGGAGAGGGTCTCTCCTACGAGCAGTACTTC. Its protein product is CASSDWRLAGEGLSYEQYF.

The chain employs TRBV28 and TRBJ1-1; no firm D call. The V end lost 1 base, the J end lost 11 bases, and 8 bases lay between the germline ends. Germline V CDR1 and CDR2: MDHEN, SYDVKM. The CDR3 consists of 11 residues. CDR3 in amino acids: CASSLFPRAFF. The CDR3 DNA sequence: TGTGCCAGCAGTTTATTTCCGAGGGCTTTCTTT.

The chain has TRBV20-1 and TRBJ2-7; D unclear. Germline values: CDR1 DFQATT, CDR2 SNEGSKA (reference sequence). Between the trimmed V and J ends, which lost 3 bases and 6 bases, there was a span of 3 bases. The CDR3 has 9 amino acids. The CDR3 nucleotides are TGCAGTGCTAGGGGCGAGCAGTACTTC. This gives the protein CSARGEQYF.

The gene calls are TRBV20-1 and TRBJ2-3; D is possibly TRBD2 (5 bases). The germline gives CDR1 DFQATT, CDR2 SNEGSKA (reference sequence). This CDR3 contains 12 residues. Deletions cut 8 bases from V and 0 bases from J, with 9 bases between. The CDR3: CSLSVSTDTQYF. DNA for the CDR3: TGCAGTCTTAGCGTCAGCACAGATACGCAGTATTTT.

The sample holds a few counts of this clonotype. The chain is built from TRBV10-3 and TRBJ1-2; D is unclear. The V end was cut by 2 bases, the J end by 3 bases, with 16 bases between. The length of the CDR3 is 16 residues. Germline lookup yields CDR1 ENHRY and CDR2 SYGVKD. The CDR3 DNA reads as TGTGCCATCAGTGAGCCGGGCATAGAGAGATACTATGGCTACACCTTC. It yields the protein CAISEPGIERYYGYTF.

This clonotype was detected a few times. The chain recombines TRBV12-3 or TRBV12-4 with TRBJ1-4; 8 bases agree with TRBD1. The CDR3 extends over 15 amino acids. Trimming took 5 bases from V and 5 from J; bases not matched to a gene: 7. The DNA of the CDR3 is TGTGCCAGCAGTCCCCGGACAGGGCTGAATGAAAAACTGTTTTTT. It codes for CASSPRTGLNEKLFF.

The sample holds many counts of this clonotype. The chain is built from TRBV5-1 and TRBJ1-1, with D maybe TRBD1 (5 bases). Germline CDR1 SGHRS, CDR2 YFSETQ. The CDR3 runs to 15 residues. Between the trimmed V and J ends, which lost 0 bases and 7 bases, there was a span of 16 bases. The CDR3 reads CASSLDGREWSEAFF. Here the CDR3 DNA reads TGCGCCAGCAGCTTGGATGGCAGGGAATGGAGTGAAGCTTTCTTT. Drawing the rest from reference TRBV5-1 and TRBJ1-1, the complete variable domain is KAGVTQTPRYLIKTRGQQVTLSCSPISGHRSVSWYQQTPGQGLQFLFEYFSETQRNKGNFPGRFSGRQFSNSRSEMNVSTLELGDSALYLCASSLDGREWSEAFFGQGTRLTVV.

This clonotype appeared many times. The CDR3 sequence is CASSWTSGTYEQYF. DNA of the CDR3: TGCGCCAGCAGCTGGACTAGCGGGACTTACGAGCAGTACTTC. This chain links TRBV5-1 with TRBJ2-7; TRBD2 matches at 12 bases. The germline V gene has CDR1 SGHRS and CDR2 YFSETQ. J lost 4 bases, V lost 3 bases, and 2 bases had no gene match. This CDR3 is 14 amino acids long.

The chain carries TRBV19 and TRBJ2-7; unclear D gene. This CDR3 is 14 amino acids long. The V gene's germline CDR1 is LNHDA and CDR2 SQIVND (reference sequence). Trimming pared 3 bases from V and 3 bases from J, leaving 12 bases between. CDR3 protein: CASSMAGRVYEQYF. The CDR3 DNA reads TGTGCCAGTAGTATGGCCGGCAGAGTCTACGAGCAGTACTTC.

The sample holds a few counts of this clonotype. J is TRBJ2-7 and V is TRBV18; 7 positions match TRBD1. Germline CDR1 KGHSH, CDR2 LQKENI. The CDR3 extends over 14 amino acids. The V and J ends lost 3 bases and 7 bases, in that order; junction bases with no gene match: 9. The DNA for the CDR3 is TGTGCCAGCTCACCCAGGACAGGAGCGGTAGAGCAGTACTTC. The encoded protein is CASSPRTGAVEQYF.

V usage is TRBV20-1 and J usage is TRBJ2-7; 10 nucleotides match TRBD1. Germline values: CDR1 DFQATT, CDR2 SNEGSKA (reference sequence). This CDR3 region has 14 residues. The J segment lost 2 bases and the V segment lost 6 bases, leaving 7 bases of the junction unmatched. The CDR3 loop is CSAERGTGAYEQYF. The CDR3 DNA is TGCAGTGCCGAGCGAGGGACAGGGGCCTACGAGCAGTACTTC.

V is TRBV6-1 and J is TRBJ2-7; 12 bases match TRBD2. The J segment lost 3 bases and the V segment lost 11 bases, leaving 8 bases of the junction unmatched. CDR3 size: 14 residues. The germline gives CDR1 MNHNS, CDR2 SASEGT. The CDR3 bases are TGTGCCGGACGGACTAGCGGGATCGGCTACGAGCAGTACTTC. This encodes CAGRTSGIGYEQYF.

V and J are TRBV3-1 and TRBJ2-3; 10 nucleotides agree with TRBD2. V trimming: 0 bases; J trimming: 5 bases; junction bases outside the gene matches: 8. The CDR3 covers 17 residues. Per the germline V gene, CDR1 is LGHDT and CDR2 is YNNKEL (reference sequence). DNA for the CDR3: TGTGCCAGCAGCCAAGACCCTAAGCGGGAGGGGGAAGATACGCAGTATTTT. Translating it yields CASSQDPKREGEDTQYF.

CDR3 DNA sequence: TGTGCCAGCAGCCAAGGGGGTGCTAACTATGGCTACACCTTC. Amino acids: CASSQGGANYGYTF. This chain uses TRBV4-2 with TRBJ1-2; no definite D call. The V and J ends lost 1 base and 0 bases respectively, with 6 bases between them. Per the germline V gene, CDR1 is LGHNA and CDR2 is YNFKEQ. The length of the CDR3 is 14 residues.

The chain carries TRBV29-1 and TRBJ2-7, with 7 bases lining up with TRBD2. With 4 bases clipped from V and 4 bases from J, the junction kept 4 bases outside the gene matches. CDR1 SQVTM and CDR2 ANQGSEA come from the germline V gene. The CDR3 consists of 12 residues. The CDR3 here is CSVGREFYEQYF. The CDR3 DNA reads as TGCAGCGTTGGGCGGGAGTTTTACGAGCAGTACTTC.

The rearrangement joins TRBV6-1 to TRBJ1-4; D remains unclear. This CDR3 is 13 amino acids long. Trimming left V 0 bases short and J 4 bases short, with 3 bases between. The germline gives CDR1 MNHNS, CDR2 SASEGT. For the CDR3, the DNA is TGTGCCAGCAGTGAAGCCCTTAATGAAAAACTGTTTTTT. This gives the protein CASSEALNEKLFF.

This clonotype has more than one count but fewer than ten. The chain recombines TRBV12-3 or TRBV12-4 with TRBJ1-1; D possibly corresponds to TRBD1 (6 bases). This CDR3 comprises 20 residues. The V end lost 3 bases, the J end lost 1 base, and 27 bases lay between the germline ends. The CDR3 is CASSFRGNFGSPGQNTEAFF. CDR3 nucleotides: TGTGCCAGCAGTTTCCGGGGGAACTTCGGGTCCCCGGGACAGAACACTGAAGCTTTCTTT.

The table lists this clonotype with a few counts. In nucleotides, the CDR3 is TGCAGTGCTAGATCTCTACTAGCGACTAGCTCCTACAATGAGCAGTTCTTC. Translated: CSARSLLATSSYNEQFF. The rearrangement uses TRBV20-1 and TRBJ2-1, with 7 nucleotides matching TRBD2. J was trimmed by 0 bases and V by 2 bases; bases with no gene match: 10. The CDR3 totals 17 residues. CDR1 DFQATT and CDR2 SNEGSKA come from the germline V gene (reference sequence).

The chain uses TRBV20-1 and TRBJ1-1; D unresolved. The CDR3 is 17 amino acids. Looked up from germline, CDR1 is DFQATT and CDR2 is SNEGSKA (reference sequence). Trimming stripped 0 bases from V and 5 bases from J, with 22 bases between. The CDR3 loop reads CSARDNWGIRRLTEAFF. CDR3 in DNA: TGCAGTGCTAGAGATAACTGGGGTATTCGGCGCCTTACTGAAGCTTTCTTT.

V is TRBV27 and J is TRBJ2-7, with TRBD2 matching over 11 bases. Germline CDR1 is MNHEY and CDR2 is SMNVEV (reference sequence). This CDR3 region has 16 residues. J was trimmed by 9 bases and V by 5 bases; bases with no gene match: 15. For the CDR3, the DNA is TGTGCCAGCAGTCCCATTAACCTAGCGGGAGGTATAAGGCAGTACTTC. Amino acid sequence: CASSPINLAGGIRQYF.

This sequence joins TRBV4-1 and TRBJ1-2; 9 bases agree with TRBD1. CDR1 and CDR2 (germline): MGHRA, YSYEKL. V was pared by 0 bases and J by 6 bases, with 17 bases of the junction left unmatched. The CDR3 is made up of 19 amino acids. CDR3 coding DNA: TGCGCCAGCAGCCAAGATTCGCCGTACACAGGGGGCGCCTGGGATGGCTACACCTTC. Residues: CASSQDSPYTGGAWDGYTF.

The V gene is TRBV4-1, the J gene TRBJ2-1, with 11 bases matching TRBD2. Per the germline V gene, CDR1 is MGHRA and CDR2 is YSYEKL. The V gene end was trimmed by 0 bases and the J gene end by 1 base; junction bases not matched to a gene: 5. CDR3 length: 18 amino acids. This chain's CDR3 is CASSQDWTSGLSYNEQFF. CDR3 in DNA: TGCGCCAGCAGCCAAGATTGGACTAGCGGGCTTTCCTACAATGAGCAGTTCTTC.